The clone carrying this TCR beta chain occurred once. The antigen is unknown. CDR3 length equals 14 residues. V was shortened by 0 bases and J by 7 bases, with 10 bases between the two germline ends. Germline V gives CDR1 MNHEY, CDR2 SMNVEV (reference sequence). The assay ran at deep level. Only in-frame clones appear in the TCRdb table, and some are missing; sequencing was by immunoSEQ multiplex PCR. Among 2 million to 2.5 million clones, more than 90% were seen once, and the ten largest hold around 0.13%. This specimen belongs to a study of shared clonotypes between healthy human individuals. Findings and caveats of the study: Researchers found naive subsets generally carried larger estimated richness than memory subsets.

Within Nashville, Tennessee resided all donors, each a Caucasian adult. Subsets obtained from CD4+ cells comprised CD45RA+ naive and CD45RA-negative memory cells. The chain recombines TRBV27 with TRBJ1-5; D not certain. The TCR comes from a man between 18 and 29 years old in good health. Sequenced material: naive CD4+ T cells sorted from blood. The subset denotes: CD45RA+ positively selected. The CDR3 DNA follows: TGTGCCAGCAGTTTATCGTGGCGTGCCCAGCCCCAGCATTTT. Protein sequence: CASSLSWRAQPQHF.